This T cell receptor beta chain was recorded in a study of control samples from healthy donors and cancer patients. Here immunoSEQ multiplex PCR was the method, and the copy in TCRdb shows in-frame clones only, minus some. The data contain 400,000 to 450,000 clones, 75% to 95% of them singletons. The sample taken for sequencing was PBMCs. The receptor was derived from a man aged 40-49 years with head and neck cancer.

CDR3 region: CATSGVSGEAYNEQFF. DNA of the CDR3: TGTGCCACCAGTGGTGTTAGCGGGGAAGCCTACAATGAGCAGTTCTTC. The V and J genes are TRBV24-1 and TRBJ2-1, with 8 bases fitting TRBD2. This CDR3 is 16 amino acids long. The V gene's germline CDR1 is KGHDR and CDR2 SFDVKD. The ends lost 5 bases at V and 2 bases at J; junction bases unmatched: 7.